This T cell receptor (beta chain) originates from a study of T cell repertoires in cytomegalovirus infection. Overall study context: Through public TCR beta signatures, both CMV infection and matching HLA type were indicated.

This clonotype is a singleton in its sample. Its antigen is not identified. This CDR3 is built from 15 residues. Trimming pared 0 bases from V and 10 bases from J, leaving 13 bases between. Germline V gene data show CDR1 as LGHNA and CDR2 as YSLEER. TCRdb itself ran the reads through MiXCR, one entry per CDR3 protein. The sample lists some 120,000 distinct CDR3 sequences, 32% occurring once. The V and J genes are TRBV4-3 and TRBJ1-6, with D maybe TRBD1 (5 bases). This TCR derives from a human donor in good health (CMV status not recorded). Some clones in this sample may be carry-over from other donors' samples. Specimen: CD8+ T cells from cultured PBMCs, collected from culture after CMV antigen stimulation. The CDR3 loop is CASSQDAGFGSPLHF. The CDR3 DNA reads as TGCGCCAGCAGCCAAGATGCAGGGTTTGGATCACCCCTCCACTTT.